This T cell receptor (beta chain) was sequenced in a study of CD8 T cells in ankylosing spondylitis. TCRdb re-derived calls from the 5' RACE reads in MiXCR, one entry per CDR3 protein. The sample has roughly 280,000 distinct CDR3 sequences, 20% seen once. Per germline, CDR1 DFQATT and CDR2 SNEGSKA (reference sequence). CDR3 size: 12 residues. Between the trimmed V and J ends, which lost 7 bases and 2 bases, there was a span of 11 bases. The source is a male donor with ankylosing spondylitis or in good health (not recorded which). The material sequenced was blood, either unsorted or a sorted T cell fraction (not recorded which). The rearrangement links TRBV20-1 to TRBJ1-2; D is ambiguous. In DNA, the CDR3 is TGCAGTGGCCTAATTACAAACTATGGCTACACCTTC. Translating it yields CSGLITNYGYTF.